Listed below are T cell receptor beta chains from one sample, sequenced in a study of chemoradiotherapy in HPV16-positive cancers. TCRdb keeps only in-frame clones here, not all; method: immunoSEQ multiplex PCR. The data contain a few thousand clones, 70% to 80% of them singletons. Sequenced here: tumor tissue, sampled from a patient who underwent chemoradiotherapy. Receptors were obtained from a human donor with HPV-associated anogenital cancer. CDR3s include the opening cysteine and the closing phenylalanine or tryptophan. A D gene is named only where the DNA matches it firmly. For some rows the clone size is stated as once, few or many, or as a class when expanded; others skip it.

clone_size d_call j_call v_call cdr3_nt cdr3_aa
- - TRBJ2-3 TRBV10-3 TGTGCCATCAAAGAGGGGGGGAGCACAGATACGCAGTATTTT CAIKEGGSTDTQYF
- - TRBJ1-5 TRBV28 TGTGCCAGCAGTCCCAATCTGGGGAATCAGCCCCAGCATTTT CASSPNLGNQPQHF
- - TRBJ2-3 TRBV27 TGTGCCAGCAGTTTTAGTCTTAGTCTCGAGGGCAGGGGTGTCACAGATACGCAGTATTTT CASSFSLSLEGRGVTDTQYF
- - TRBJ1-1 TRBV19 TGTGCCAGTAGTAACCCCTCCCGGACCCTGAACACTGAAGCTTTCTTT CASSNPSRTLNTEAFF
- TRBD2 TRBJ2-5 TRBV7-2 TGTGCCAGCAGCCCGCCGGGGGGCCAAGAGACCCAGTACTTC CASSPPGGQETQYF
- TRBD1 TRBJ1-2 TRBV4-2 TGTGCCAGCAGCCAAGAGTTAACAGGGGGTAACTATGGCTACACCTTC CASSQELTGGNYGYTF
few - TRBJ2-2 TRBV7-8 TGTGCCAGCAGCTCCCGAGAGGCCGGGGAGCTGTTTTTT CASSSREAGELFF
- TRBD1 TRBJ1-6 TRBV2 TGTGCCAGCACCTGGGACAGCCGATCCTATAATTCACCCCTCCACTTT CASTWDSRSYNSPLHF
- - TRBJ1-2 TRBV18 TGTGCCAGCTCAGTCATCTCCGACTATGGCTACACCTTC CASSVISDYGYTF
- TRBD1 TRBJ1-5 TRBV28 TGTGCCAGCAGTTTAGACAGGGGATCTCAGCCCCAGCATTTT CASSLDRGSQPQHF
- - TRBJ1-4 TRBV27 TGTGCCAGCAGCCGCTACTGGAATATACAGGGAAATTCTTTAGGAAAACTGTTTTTT CASSRYWNIQGNSLGKLFF
- - TRBJ2-1 TRBV29-1 TGCAGCGTTCTGATTAGGGGCGACTACAATGAGCAGTTCTTC CSVLIRGDYNEQFF
- - TRBJ1-1 TRBV30 TGTGCCTGGAGTGTTCAAGGGGGAAGTGAAGCTTTCTTT CAWSVQGGSEAFF
- - TRBJ2-1 TRBV7-6 TGTGCCAGCAGTGGCGGGACTCAGGGTGGGCAGTTCTTC CASSGGTQGGQFF
- - TRBJ1-1 TRBV2 TGTGCCAGCAGCGACTGGGGGCGGATGAACACTGAGGCTTTCTTT CASSDWGRMNTEAFF
- - TRBJ1-2 TRBV29-1 TGCAGCGTCCTGGACGGGCTGAGGTCTGGCTACACCTTC CSVLDGLRSGYTF
- - TRBJ1-2 TRBV10-3 TGTGCCATCAGTGACCCGACCCAGGGGATCTACAACTATGGCTACACCTTC CAISDPTQGIYNYGYTF
- TRBD2 TRBJ2-1 TRBV29-1 TGCAGCGTTGACCGGGGTAGCGGGAGAAATGAGCAGTTCTTC CSVDRGSGRNEQFF
- - TRBJ2-3 TRBV5-1 TGCGCCAGCAACCCGGGACACATCACAGATACGCAGTATTTT CASNPGHITDTQYF
- TRBD2 TRBJ2-1 TRBV11-2 TGTGCCAGCAGCGTGACTAGCGGGAGTTACAATGAGCAGTTCTTC CASSVTSGSYNEQFF
once TRBD1 TRBJ1-2 TRBV5-4 TGTGCCAGCAGCTGGGTGACAGGGGCTAACTATGGCTACACCTTC CASSWVTGANYGYTF
- - TRBJ1-1 TRBV6-1 TGTGCCAGCAGTGGGACGAATAGGAACACTGAAGCTTTCTTT CASSGTNRNTEAFF
- - TRBJ2-1 TRBV6-5 TGTGCCAGCAGTTACAGTGGGACAAACTACAATGAGCAGTTCTTC CASSYSGTNYNEQFF
- - TRBJ1-1 TRBV9 TGTGCCAGCAGCCCTGGCAGGGGTGATGACACTGAAGCTTTCTTT CASSPGRGDDTEAFF
few - TRBJ1-2 TRBV18 TGTGCCAGCTCACCGCAGGGAGATAACTATGGCTACACCTTC CASSPQGDNYGYTF
- TRBD2 TRBJ2-7 TRBV18 TGTGCCAGCTCACCATCGGGGGGGCTACCTAAGGGGCACTTC CASSPSGGLPKGHF
few - TRBJ2-1 TRBV28 TGTGCCAGCAAAGCCCTAGCGACACCCTACAATGAGCAGTTCTTC CASKALATPYNEQFF
once - TRBJ1-5 TRBV30 TGTGCCTGGAGTGTATGGGGCAGCGGGATCAATCAGCCCCAGCATTTT CAWSVWGSGINQPQHF
- TRBD1 TRBJ1-3 TRBV30 TGTGCCTGGAGTAATGGACAGGCTCACTCTGGAAACACCATATATTTT CAWSNGQAHSGNTIYF
- - TRBJ2-2 TRBV5-1 TGCGCCAGCAGCCCTGCAATAAGCGCCGGGGAGCTGTTTTTT CASSPAISAGELFF
- - TRBJ2-5 TRBV14 TGTGCCAGCAGCCGGCAAGAGACCCAGTACTTC CASSRQETQYF
- - TRBJ2-7 TRBV9 TGTGCCAGCAGCGTAGCTCCAGGTCCGGCCTACGAGCAGTACTTC CASSVAPGPAYEQYF
- - TRBJ1-6 TRBV4-3 TGCGCCAGCAGCCAGGGGAACACCAACGATTCACCCCTCCACTTT CASSQGNTNDSPLHF
- - TRBJ2-7 TRBV28 TGTGCCAGCAAAAGGGGTGGCGAGCAGTACTTC CASKRGGEQYF
- - TRBJ2-1 TRBV5-1 TGCGCCAGCAGCATACCGGGACAACCACTCACCCGGGGCTCCTACAATGAGCAGTTCTTC CASSIPGQPLTRGSYNEQFF
- - TRBJ2-7 TRBV5-4 TGTGCCAGCAGCTTGGACTACCGGGGCGAGCAGTACTTC CASSLDYRGEQYF
once TRBD1 TRBJ1-2 TRBV10-3 TGTGCCATCAGTCGTGGGACAGGGACTCTCGGGGGCTACACCTTC CAISRGTGTLGGYTF
- - TRBJ1-3 TRBV6-1 TGTGCCAGCACTCACAGGGCTGGAAACACCATATATTTT CASTHRAGNTIYF
- - TRBJ2-7 TRBV6-6 TGTGCCAGCATGGGCCAAGACAGGCTAGGCGAGCAGTACTTC CASMGQDRLGEQYF
- TRBD1 TRBJ1-1 TRBV19 TGTGCCACTAGCCGGGGGACAGGGTCAGCCACTGAAGCTTTCTTT CATSRGTGSATEAFF
- TRBD1 TRBJ2-6 TRBV29-1 TGCAGCGCTACAGGGGAGTCTGGGGCCAACGTCCTGACTTTC CSATGESGANVLTF
few - TRBJ2-5 TRBV19 TGTGCCAGTAGGGGATCGGGGTTGGAGACCCAGTACTTC CASRGSGLETQYF
- TRBD2 TRBJ2-7 TRBV7-8 TGTGCCAGCAGCTTACGGACTAGCGGGTCCTACGAGCAGTACTTC CASSLRTSGSYEQYF
- - TRBJ2-1 TRBV10-1 TGCGCCAGCAGTGAGTCTGGGGGCTTAGGGGAGCAGTTCTTC CASSESGGLGEQFF
- - TRBJ2-3 TRBV4-2 TGTGCCAGCAGCCAAGAAATTTCCCCGCCGACGGATACGCAGTATTTT CASSQEISPPTDTQYF
- - TRBJ2-4 TRBV11-1 TGTGCCAGCAGCCTCACGCGGGTCCACGTCCAAGCCAAAAACATTCAGTACTTC CASSLTRVHVQAKNIQYF
- - TRBJ2-1 TRBV30 TGTGCCTGGACACACTCGTCCTCCTACAATGAGCAGTTCTTC CAWTHSSSYNEQFF
- - TRBJ1-1 TRBV6-5 TGTGCCAGCAGTTACTCGGGCAGGGAAGCTTTCTTT CASSYSGREAFF
- TRBD1 TRBJ2-3 TRBV5-1 TGCGCCAGCAGCCCGGGACAGCGCACAGATACGCAGTATTTT CASSPGQRTDTQYF
- - TRBJ2-3 TRBV2 TGTGCCGTGCAAGGGACGGCTAGCACAGATACGCAGTATTTT CAVQGTASTDTQYF
- - TRBJ2-3 TRBV4-2 TGTGCCAGCAGCCAAGACAGGGGATCAGATACGCAGTATTTT CASSQDRGSDTQYF
- TRBD2 TRBJ2-1 TRBV5-1 TGCGCCAGCAGCTTGGAACTAGCGGGAGGGGGTGAGCAGTTCTTC CASSLELAGGGEQFF
- TRBD2 TRBJ2-1 TRBV6-6 TGTGCCAGCAGACTAGCGGGGGACCACAATGAGCAGTTCTTC CASRLAGDHNEQFF